This T cell receptor beta chain was identified in a study of blood T cells in healthy people across ages. Notes on the study in general: Nothing was known about donor CMV status, and this possibly confounded expanded clonotype changes. Getting older went along with TCR beta diversity per million T cells dropping roughly linearly.

This clonotype was observed a few times. The antigen is undetermined. Combining a sample-barcoded 5' primer with a J-beta primer mix, a second PCR ran for roughly 7 to 11 cycles. Each CDR3 protein is one row after TCRdb ran MiXCR on the 5' RACE reads. This table has some 900,000 distinct CDR3 sequences, around 30% appearing once. Total RNA, at least 5 micrograms per sample, was extracted from PBMCs. Trimming stripped 5 bases from V and 3 bases from J, with 26 bases between. CDR3 length: 19 amino acids. The germline V gene has CDR1 SNHLY and CDR2 FYNNEI. The clonotype was recovered from a woman older than 75 in good health. Sequenced input: blood. V gene TRBV2 combines with J gene TRBJ1-5; a weak D match, TRBD1 (5 bases). DNA of the CDR3: TGTGCCAGCAGTAATACCCCGGGGACTTGGGGGGAGGCCAATCAGCCCCAGCATTTT. This gives the protein CASSNTPGTWGEANQPQHF.